This is a list of T cell receptor beta chains from one sample in a study of blood T cell repertoires in COVID-19. Data came from immunoSEQ multiplex PCR; TCRdb stores just in-frame clones and leaves some out. The profile covers 90,000 to 120,000 clones, with about four fifths appearing a single time and less than 5% taken by the ten largest. Sequenced input: peripheral blood. The source of these receptors is a human donor in a cohort sampled during active COVID-19. Each CDR3 is given with its conserved first and last residue. D genes are given only for firm matches. Size values are once, few and many counts, or a class for expanded clones, and some rows have none.

>TRBJ2-2|TRBV5-6|-|-
TGTGCCAGCAGCCTGGCCGCCGGGGAGCTGTTTTTT
CASSLAAGELFF
>TRBJ1-3|TRBV19|TRBD1|-
TGTGCCAGTAGACAACAGGGGAACTCTGGAAACACCATATATTTT
CASRQQGNSGNTIYF
>TRBJ2-5|TRBV28|TRBD2|once
TGTGCCAGCAGTCCTGGGACTAGCGGTAATCTTGCGACCCAGTACTTC
CASSPGTSGNLATQYF
>TRBJ1-6|TRBV5-1|TRBD1|-
TGCGCCAGCAGCTTGGGGACAGGGAATGTGCCCCTCCACTTT
CASSLGTGNVPLHF
>TRBJ1-4|TRBV5-1|-|-
TGCGCCAGCAGCGTAGACAGTGGAAAGGAAAAACTGTTTTTT
CASSVDSGKEKLFF
>TRBJ1-2|TRBV27|TRBD1|-
TGTGCCAGCAGTTGGACAGGGAGAAACTATGGCTACACCTTC
CASSWTGRNYGYTF
>TRBJ2-3|TRBV5-6|TRBD2|-
TGTGCCAGCCGGAAACCTAGCGGACCCACAGATACGCAGTATTTT
CASRKPSGPTDTQYF
>TRBJ1-6|TRBV3-1/TRBV3-2|TRBD1|once
TGTGCCAGCAGCCTCGGGACAGAGAATTCACCCCTCCACTTT
CASSLGTENSPLHF
>TRBJ2-1|TRBV11-3|TRBD1|-
TGTGCCAGCAGCGCGGGACAGGGGTTAAGTGAGCAGTTCTTC
CASSAGQGLSEQFF
>TRBJ1-1|TRBV4-1|TRBD1|-
TGCGCCACCCGCCCCTCCCAGGGGGCTCCGAACACTGAAGCTTTCTTT
CATRPSQGAPNTEAFF
>TRBJ1-2|TRBV7-6|TRBD1|-
TGTGCCAGCAGCTTAGTAGGGACAGGGGGTTTTGGCTACACCTTC
CASSLVGTGGFGYTF
>TRBJ2-3|TRBV6-5|-|-
TGTGCCAGCGGCACGGCAGGGGCACTCACAGATACGCAGTATTTT
CASGTAGALTDTQYF
>TRBJ1-1|TRBV2|-|-
TGTGCCAGCAGTGAACCCGTAGGGGTTCGGGCTTTCTTT
CASSEPVGVRAFF
>TRBJ1-1|TRBV18|-|few
TGTGCCAGCTCATATGCCACAGTGAACACTGAAGCTTTCTTT
CASSYATVNTEAFF
>TRBJ2-1|TRBV3-1/TRBV3-2|TRBD2|-
TGTGCCAGCAGCCAAGCCGACCGACTAGCGGGAGTGGAGCTTGAGCAGTTCTTC
CASSQADRLAGVELEQFF
>TRBJ2-3|TRBV7-9|TRBD1|once
TGTGCCAGCAGCTTAACCACAGGGGTCTTCACAGATACGCAGTATTTT
CASSLTTGVFTDTQYF
>TRBJ2-1|TRBV7-2|-|-
TGTGCCAGCAGTCGAGATAGCGGTGGGGTTTTCAATGAGCAGTTCTTC
CASSRDSGGVFNEQFF
>TRBJ1-2|TRBV28|-|few
TGTGCCAGCAGTCTAGCGTCCGGGCTCTATGGCTACACCTTC
CASSLASGLYGYTF
>TRBJ1-1|TRBV4-3|-|-
TGCGCCAGCAGCCAAGAACAGGGATTATTGACTGAAGCTTTCTTT
CASSQEQGLLTEAFF
>TRBJ2-1|TRBV30|-|-
TGTGCCTGGAGTGTACTCGGGAGAGGTTATGAGCAGTTCTTC
CAWSVLGRGYEQFF
>TRBJ1-3|TRBV10-1|TRBD1|-
TGCGCCAGCAGCAGGGGGCCAGGAAACACCATATATTTT
CASSRGPGNTIYF
>TRBJ2-2|TRBV5-1|-|-
TGCGCCAGCAGCTTGGAACTCACCGGGGAGCTGTTTTTT
CASSLELTGELFF